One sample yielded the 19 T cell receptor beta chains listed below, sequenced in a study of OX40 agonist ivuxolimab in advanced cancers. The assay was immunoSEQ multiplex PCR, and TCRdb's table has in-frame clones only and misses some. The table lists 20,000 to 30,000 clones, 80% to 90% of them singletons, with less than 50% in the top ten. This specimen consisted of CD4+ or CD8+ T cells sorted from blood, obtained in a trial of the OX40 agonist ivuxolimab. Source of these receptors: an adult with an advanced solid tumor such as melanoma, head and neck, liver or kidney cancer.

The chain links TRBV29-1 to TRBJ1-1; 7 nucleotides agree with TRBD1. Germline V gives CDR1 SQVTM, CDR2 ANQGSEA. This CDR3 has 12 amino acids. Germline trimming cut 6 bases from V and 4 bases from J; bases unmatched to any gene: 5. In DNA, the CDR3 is TGCAGCGTACAGGGGAGCCCCACTGAAGCTTTCTTT. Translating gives CSVQGSPTEAFF.

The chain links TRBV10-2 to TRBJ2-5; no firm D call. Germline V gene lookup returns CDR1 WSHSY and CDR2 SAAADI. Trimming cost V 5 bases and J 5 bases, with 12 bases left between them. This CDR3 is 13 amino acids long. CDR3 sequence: CASSNSPRETQYF. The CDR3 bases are TGCGCCAGCAGTAATAGTCCGCGGGAGACCCAGTACTTC.

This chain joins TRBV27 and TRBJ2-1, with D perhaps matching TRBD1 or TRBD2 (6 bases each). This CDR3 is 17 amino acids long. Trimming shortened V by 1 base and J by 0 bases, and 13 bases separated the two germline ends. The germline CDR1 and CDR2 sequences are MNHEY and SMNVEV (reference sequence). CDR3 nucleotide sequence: TGTGCCAGCAGTTTATATTCGGGGGCGCGCTCCTACAATGAGCAGTTCTTC. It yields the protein CASSLYSGARSYNEQFF.

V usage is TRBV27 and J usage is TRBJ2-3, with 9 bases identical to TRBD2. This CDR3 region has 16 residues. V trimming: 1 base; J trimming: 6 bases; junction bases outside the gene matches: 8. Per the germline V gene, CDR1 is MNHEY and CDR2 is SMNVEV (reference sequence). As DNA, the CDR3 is TGTGCCAGCAGTTTATTTTTAGCGGGAGCGGGTGATACGCAGTATTTT. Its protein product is CASSLFLAGAGDTQYF.

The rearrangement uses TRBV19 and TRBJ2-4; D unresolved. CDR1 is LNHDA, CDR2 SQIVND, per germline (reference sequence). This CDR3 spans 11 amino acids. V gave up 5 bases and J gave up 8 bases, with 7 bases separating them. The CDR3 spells CASSGADIQYF. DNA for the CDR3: TGTGCCAGTAGTGGCGCCGACATTCAGTACTTC.

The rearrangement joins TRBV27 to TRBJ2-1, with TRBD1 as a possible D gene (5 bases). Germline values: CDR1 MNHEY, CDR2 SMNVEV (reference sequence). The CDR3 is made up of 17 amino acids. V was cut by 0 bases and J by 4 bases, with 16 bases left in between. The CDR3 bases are TGTGCCAGCAGTTTATCGGCAGGGCCCGATATTTACAATGAGCAGTTCTTC. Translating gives CASSLSAGPDIYNEQFF.

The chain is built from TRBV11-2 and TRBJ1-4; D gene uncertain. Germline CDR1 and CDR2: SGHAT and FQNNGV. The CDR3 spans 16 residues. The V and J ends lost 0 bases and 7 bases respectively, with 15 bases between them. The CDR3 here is CASSLDVGGLGEKLFF. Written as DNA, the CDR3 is TGTGCCAGCAGCTTAGATGTAGGAGGGTTAGGTGAAAAACTGTTTTTT.

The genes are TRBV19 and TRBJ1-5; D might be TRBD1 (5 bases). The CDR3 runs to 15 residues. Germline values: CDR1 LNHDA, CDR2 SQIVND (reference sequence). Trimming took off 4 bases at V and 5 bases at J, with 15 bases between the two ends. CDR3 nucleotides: TGTGCCAGTAGTACCGGTACTGGGGCCGATCAGCCCCAGCATTTT. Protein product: CASSTGTGADQPQHF.

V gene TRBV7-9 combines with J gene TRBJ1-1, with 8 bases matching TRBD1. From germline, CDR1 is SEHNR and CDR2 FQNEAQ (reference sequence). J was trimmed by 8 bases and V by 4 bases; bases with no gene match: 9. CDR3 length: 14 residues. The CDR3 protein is CASSYKDRASEAFF. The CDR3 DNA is TGTGCCAGCAGCTACAAGGACAGGGCCTCAGAAGCTTTCTTT.

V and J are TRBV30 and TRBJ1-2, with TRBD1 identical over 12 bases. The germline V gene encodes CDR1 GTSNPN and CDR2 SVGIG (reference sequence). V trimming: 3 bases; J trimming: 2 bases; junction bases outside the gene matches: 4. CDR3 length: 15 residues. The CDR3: CAWSGGTGGNYGYTF. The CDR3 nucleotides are TGTGCCTGGAGCGGGGGGACAGGGGGCAACTATGGCTACACCTTC.

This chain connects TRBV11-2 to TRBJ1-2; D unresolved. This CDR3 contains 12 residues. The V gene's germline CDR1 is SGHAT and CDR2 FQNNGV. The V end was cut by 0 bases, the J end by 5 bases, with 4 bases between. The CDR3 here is CASSLEGYGYTF. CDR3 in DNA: TGTGCCAGCAGCTTAGAAGGGTATGGCTACACCTTC. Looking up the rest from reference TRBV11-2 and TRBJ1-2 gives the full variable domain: EAGVAQSPRYKIIEKRQSVAFWCNPISGHATLYWYQQILGQGPKLLIQFQNNGVVDDSQLPKDRFSAERLKGVDSTLKIQPAKLEDSAVYLCASSLEGYGYTFGSGTRLTVV.

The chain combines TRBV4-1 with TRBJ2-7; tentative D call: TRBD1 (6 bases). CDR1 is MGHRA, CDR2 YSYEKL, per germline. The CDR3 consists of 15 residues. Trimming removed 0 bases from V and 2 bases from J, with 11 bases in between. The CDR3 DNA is TGCGCCAGCAGCCAAGATCAGGGGATTACCTACGAGCAGTACTTC. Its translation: CASSQDQGITYEQYF.

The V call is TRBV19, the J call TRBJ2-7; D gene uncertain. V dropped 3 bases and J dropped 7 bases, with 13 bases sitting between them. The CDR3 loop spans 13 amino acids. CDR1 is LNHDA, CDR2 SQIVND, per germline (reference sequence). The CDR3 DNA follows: TGTGCCAGTAGTATGGGTGTAGGGAATGAGCAGTACTTC. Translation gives CASSMGVGNEQYF.

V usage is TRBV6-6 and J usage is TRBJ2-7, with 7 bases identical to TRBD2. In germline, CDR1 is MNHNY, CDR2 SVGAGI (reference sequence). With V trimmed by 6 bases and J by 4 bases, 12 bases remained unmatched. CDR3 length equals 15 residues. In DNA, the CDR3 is TGTGCCAGCAGCCCGAGGCTAGCGGTGGGTTACGAGCAGTACTTC. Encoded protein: CASSPRLAVGYEQYF.

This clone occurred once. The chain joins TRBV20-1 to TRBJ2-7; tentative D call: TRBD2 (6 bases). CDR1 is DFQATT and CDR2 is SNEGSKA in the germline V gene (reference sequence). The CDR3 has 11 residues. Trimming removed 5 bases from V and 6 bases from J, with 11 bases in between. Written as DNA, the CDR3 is TGCAGTGCTCGACTAGTTTCCGAGCAGTACTTC. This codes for CSARLVSEQYF.

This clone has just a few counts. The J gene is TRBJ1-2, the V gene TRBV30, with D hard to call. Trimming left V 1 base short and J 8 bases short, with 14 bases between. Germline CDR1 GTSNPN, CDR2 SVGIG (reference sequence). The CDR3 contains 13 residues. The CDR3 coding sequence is TGTGCCTGGAGTGAATTTGCCTCCGGGGGCTACACCTTC. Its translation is CAWSEFASGGYTF.

The CDR3 DNA reads TGCGCCAGCAGGGGGGTGGAGGAGACCCAGTACTTC. Its protein is CASRGVEETQYF. The V call is TRBV4-1, the J call TRBJ2-5; D assignment may be TRBD1 or TRBD2 (5 bases each). Trimming took off 6 bases at V and 5 bases at J, with 10 bases between the two ends. Germline CDR1 reads MGHRA; CDR2 reads YSYEKL. This CDR3 is built from 12 residues.

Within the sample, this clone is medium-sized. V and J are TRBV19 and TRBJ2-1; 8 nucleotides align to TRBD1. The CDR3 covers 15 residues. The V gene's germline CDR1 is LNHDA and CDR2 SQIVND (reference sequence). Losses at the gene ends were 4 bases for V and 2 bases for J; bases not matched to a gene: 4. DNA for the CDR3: TGTGCCAGTAGTACGGGGACAGGAACCTACAATGAGCAGTTCTTC. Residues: CASSTGTGTYNEQFF.

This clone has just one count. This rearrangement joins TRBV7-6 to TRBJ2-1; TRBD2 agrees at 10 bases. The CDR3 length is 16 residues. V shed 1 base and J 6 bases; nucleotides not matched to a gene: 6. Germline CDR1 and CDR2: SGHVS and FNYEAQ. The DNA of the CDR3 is TGTGCCAGCAGCTTAGGGGTAGCGGGGGGACTCAATGAGCAGTTCTTC. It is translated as CASSLGVAGGLNEQFF.